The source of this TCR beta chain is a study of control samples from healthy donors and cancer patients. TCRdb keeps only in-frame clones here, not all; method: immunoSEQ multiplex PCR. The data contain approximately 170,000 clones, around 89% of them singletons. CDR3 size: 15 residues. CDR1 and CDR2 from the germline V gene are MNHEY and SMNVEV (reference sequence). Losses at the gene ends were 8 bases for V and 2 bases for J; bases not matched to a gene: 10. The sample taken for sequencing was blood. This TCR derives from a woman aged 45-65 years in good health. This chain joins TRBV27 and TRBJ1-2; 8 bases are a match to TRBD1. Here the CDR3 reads CASGPRTGLNYGYTF. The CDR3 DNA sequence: TGTGCCAGCGGCCCTCGGACAGGGCTAAACTATGGCTACACCTTC.